This TCR beta chain came from a study of cytomegalovirus exposure and HLA in healthy donors. In the case of this clone: Its cognate antigen is unknown.

Amplification used 60 Vbeta primers and 13 Jbeta primers. Under the authors' procedure: In a later analysis, roughly 10 million of 75 million to 90 million unique beta chains occurred in at least two donors. TCRdb's table, derived via immunoSEQ multiplex PCR, lists solely in-frame clones and lacks some. The V and J calls and clone size are taken from that table; D and trimming were inferred from the DNA. This sample yields about 140,000 clones, of which 75% to 90% are seen a single time; less than 1.5% belongs to the top ten. The study's findings and limits: A prior analysis recorded that most TCR beta V segments were productive about 87% or about 30% of the time. Near-uniform donor sequencing depth was presumed by presence/absence analyses. For TCR beta chains, V- and J-gene trimming was later linked to a missense DCLRE1C variant.

This TCR derives from a female donor in good health and CMV-seronegative. The sequenced sample consisted of PBMCs.

DNA of the CDR3: TGTGCCAGCAGCCTGGAGGACGGCAACACCGGGGAGCTGTTTTTT. Translation gives CASSLEDGNTGELFF. The chain is built from TRBV28 and TRBJ2-2; D possibly corresponds to TRBD2 (5 bases). The CDR3 is made up of 15 amino acids. V dropped 6 bases and J dropped 2 bases, with 13 bases sitting between them. Germline values: CDR1 MDHEN, CDR2 SYDVKM.